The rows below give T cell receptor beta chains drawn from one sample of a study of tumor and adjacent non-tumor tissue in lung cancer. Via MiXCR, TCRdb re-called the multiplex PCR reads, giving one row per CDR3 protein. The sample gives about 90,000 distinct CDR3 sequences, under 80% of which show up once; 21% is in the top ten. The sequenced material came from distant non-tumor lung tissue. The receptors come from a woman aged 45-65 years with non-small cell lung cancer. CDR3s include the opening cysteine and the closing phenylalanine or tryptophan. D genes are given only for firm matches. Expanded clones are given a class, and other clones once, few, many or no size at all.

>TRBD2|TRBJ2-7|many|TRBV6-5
CASSYRLAGDEQYF
TGTGCCAGCAGTTACCGACTAGCGGGAGACGAGCAGTACTTC
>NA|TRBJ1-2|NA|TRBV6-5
CVSSYSIQGRGYTF
TGTGTCAGCAGTTACTCGATCCAGGGCCGTGGCTACACCTTC
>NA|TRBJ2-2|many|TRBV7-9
CASSPDGNTGELFF
TGTGCCAGCAGCCCGGACGGGAACACCGGGGAGCTGTTTTTT
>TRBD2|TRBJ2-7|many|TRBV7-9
CASSLEGGGYEQYF
TGTGCCAGCAGCTTAGAGGGCGGGGGCTACGAGCAGTACTTC
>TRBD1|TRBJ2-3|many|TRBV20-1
CSAFGTGGADTQYF
TGCAGTGCCTTTGGGACAGGGGGCGCAGATACGCAGTATTTT
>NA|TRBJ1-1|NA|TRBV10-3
CAHKGGLMTEDFF
TGTGCCCACAAGGGGGGGTTGATGACTGAAGATTTCTTT
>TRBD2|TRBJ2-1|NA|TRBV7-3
CASSVWTSGYNEQFF
TGTGCCAGCAGCGTATGGACTAGCGGATACAATGAGCAGTTCTTC
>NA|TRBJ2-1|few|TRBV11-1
CAASHVNSEQFF
TGTGCCGCGTCCCATGTCAACAGTGAGCAGTTCTTC
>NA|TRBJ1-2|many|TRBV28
CASSTRSRFLLGTF
TGTGCCAGCAGCACCCGATCAAGGTTCTTATTGGGGACCTTC
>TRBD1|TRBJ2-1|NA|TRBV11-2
CASSMEPGQGFTEQFF
TGTGCCAGCAGTATGGAACCGGGACAGGGATTCACCGAGCAGTTCTTC
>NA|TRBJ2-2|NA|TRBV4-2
CASSQDLLTFDTGELFF
TGTGCCAGTAGCCAAGATTTGTTGACTTTCGACACCGGGGAGCTGTTTTTT
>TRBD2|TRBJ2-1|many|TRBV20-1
CSVPLQRDYNEQFF
TGCAGTGTTCCTCTCCAGCGGGACTACAATGAGCAGTTCTTC
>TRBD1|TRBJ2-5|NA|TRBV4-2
CASNHVPGGQETQYF
TGTGCCAGCAACCATGTTCCAGGGGGTCAAGAGACCCAGTACTTC
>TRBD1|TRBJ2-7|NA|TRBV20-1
CSAFIGTGWHEQYF
TGTAGTGCTTTTATAGGGACAGGGTGGCACGAGCAGTATTTC
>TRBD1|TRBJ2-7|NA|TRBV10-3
CAICESGQTYEQYF
TGTGCCATCTGTGAGTCGGGACAGACTTACGAGCAGTACTTC
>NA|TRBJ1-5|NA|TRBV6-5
CVSRYYTGTDQPQHF
TGTGTCAGCAGATACTACACAGGGACGGATCAGCCCCAGCATTTT
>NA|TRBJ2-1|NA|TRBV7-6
CASSLAFLRPSYNEHFF
TGTGCCAGCAGCTTAGCGTTCTTGCGCCCATCCTACAATGAGCACTTCTTC
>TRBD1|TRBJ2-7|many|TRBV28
CASTLPGTVTYEQYF
TGTGCCAGCACCCTCCCCGGGACAGTAACATACGAGCAGTACTTC
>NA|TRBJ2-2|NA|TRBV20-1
CSARGIPVELFF
TGCAGTGCTAGAGGTATCCCCGTGGAGCTGTTTTTT
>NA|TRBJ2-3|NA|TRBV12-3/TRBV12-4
CASSSTQGRGEPQYF
TGTGCCAGCAGTTCAACCCAGGGGAGAGGAGAGCCCCAGTATTTT